Shown below are 8 T cell receptor beta chains from a single sample sequenced in a study of beta chain features in type 1 diabetes. Study results and limitations: TCRB CDR3 length was moderately but significantly reduced in all four CD4+ subsets of Type 1 diabetes patients.

Their recognized antigens are unknown. Expressed TCRB transcripts were sequenced, since all the RNA that had been isolated was reverse transcribed. Using immunoSEQ multiplex PCR, the repertoire was profiled, and TCRdb retains in-frame clones only, with some absent. The top ten hold 0.0095% to 0.011% of the sample, which has more than 300,000 clones, around 13% seen once. The sample taken for sequencing was naive CD4+ T cells from blood. These TCRs come from a woman younger than 35 with type 1 diabetes.

There are a few counts of this clone. This chain joins TRBV29-1 and TRBJ1-2; possible D gene TRBD1, 6 bases. Trimming removed 8 bases at V and 5 bases at J, with 12 bases between. This CDR3 comprises 11 residues. Germline lookup yields CDR1 SQVTM and CDR2 ANQGSEA. Here the CDR3 DNA reads TGCAGCCTCGGAGGACAGTATGGCTACACCTTC. It yields the protein CSLGGQYGYTF.

This clone was detected a few times. This chain uses TRBV9 with TRBJ2-3, with TRBD2 matching over 13 bases. Germline CDR1 reads SGDLS; CDR2 reads YYNGEE. V trimming: 0 bases; J trimming: 2 bases; junction bases outside the gene matches: 3. The CDR3 totals 17 residues. The CDR3 loop reads CASSVGTSGGLTDTQYF. CDR3 DNA sequence: TGTGCCAGCAGCGTAGGGACTAGCGGGGGCCTCACAGATACGCAGTATTTT. The complete variable domain, with remaining parts taken from reference TRBV9 and TRBJ2-3, reads DSGVTQTPKHLITATGQRVTLRCSPRSGDLSVYWYQQSLDQGLQFLIQYYNGEERAKGNILERFSAQQFPDLHSELNLSSLELGDSALYFCASSVGTSGGLTDTQYFGPGTRLTVL.

This clone appeared a few times. V gene TRBV19 combines with J gene TRBJ2-5; the match to TRBD2 covers 15 bases. The CDR3 sequence is 16 residues long. The germline V gene encodes CDR1 LNHDA and CDR2 SQIVND (reference sequence). V lost 4 bases to trimming and J lost 2 bases; unmatched junction nucleotides: 2. The CDR3 DNA is TGTGCCAGTAGTACCGGACTAGCGGGGGGGCAAGAGACCCAGTACTTC. Translating gives CASSTGLAGGQETQYF. The full variable domain, rest sourced from reference TRBV19 and TRBJ2-5, is DGGITQSPKYLFRKEGQNVTLSCEQNLNHDAMYWYRQDPGQGLRLIYYSQIVNDFQKGDIAEGYSVSREKKESFPLTVTSAQKNPTAFYLCASSTGLAGGQETQYFGPGTRLLVL.

This clone was observed a few times. V and J are TRBV4-2 and TRBJ2-7; no definite D call. The CDR3 length is 15 residues. Germline V CDR1 and CDR2: LGHNA, YNFKEQ. V was pared by 0 bases and J by 3 bases, with 12 bases between. CDR3 DNA sequence: TGTGCCAGCAGCCAAGATCTTTACTCCGACTACGAGCAGTACTTC. This sequence encodes CASSQDLYSDYEQYF.

In its sample, this clone was seen a few times. V gene TRBV19 combines with J gene TRBJ1-5, with TRBD1 as a possible D gene (5 bases). V was shortened by 7 bases and J by 6 bases, with 19 bases between the two germline ends. Germline V gene data show CDR1 as LNHDA and CDR2 as SQIVND (reference sequence). This CDR3 is built from 15 residues. CDR3 loop: CASKGAQGSVQPQHF. CDR3 nucleotides: TGTGCCAGTAAAGGGGCCCAGGGTTCGGTTCAGCCCCAGCATTTT.

The chain employs TRBV7-8 and TRBJ1-2, with 7 bases fitting TRBD1. Germline trimming cut 6 bases from V and 1 base from J; bases unmatched to any gene: 8. This CDR3 region has 15 residues. Germline V gene lookup returns CDR1 SGHVS and CDR2 FQNEAQ. The CDR3: CASSLGDRFNYGYTF. The CDR3 DNA is TGTGCCAGCAGTCTAGGGGACAGATTTAACTATGGCTACACCTTC. The variable domain in full, completed from reference TRBV7-8 and TRBJ1-2, reads GAGVSQSPRYKVAKRGQDVALRCDPISGHVSLFWYQQALGQGPEFLTYFQNEAQLDKSGLPSDRFFAERPEGSVSTLKIQRTQQEDSAVYLCASSLGDRFNYGYTFGSGTRLTVV.

This clone was observed a handful of times. The V call is TRBV9, the J call TRBJ2-7; TRBD1 agrees at 7 bases. This CDR3 has 13 residues. J was trimmed by 5 bases and V by 4 bases; bases with no gene match: 6. CDR1 and CDR2 (germline): SGDLS, YYNGEE. The DNA of the CDR3 is TGTGCCAGCAGCCCTACAGGGGTCCACGAGCAGTACTTC. This codes for CASSPTGVHEQYF. Full variable domain (missing parts from reference TRBV9 and TRBJ2-7): DSGVTQTPKHLITATGQRVTLRCSPRSGDLSVYWYQQSLDQGLQFLIQYYNGEERAKGNILERFSAQQFPDLHSELNLSSLELGDSALYFCASSPTGVHEQYFGPGTRLTVT.

This clone was counted only a few times. The J gene is TRBJ2-1, the V gene TRBV29-1; the D is unclear. Germline lookup yields CDR1 SQVTM and CDR2 ANQGSEA. V was pared by 4 bases and J by 9 bases, with 10 bases between. There are 11 residues in the CDR3. The CDR3 spells CSVGFEAEQFF. Here the CDR3 DNA reads TGCAGCGTTGGGTTCGAGGCTGAGCAGTTCTTC.